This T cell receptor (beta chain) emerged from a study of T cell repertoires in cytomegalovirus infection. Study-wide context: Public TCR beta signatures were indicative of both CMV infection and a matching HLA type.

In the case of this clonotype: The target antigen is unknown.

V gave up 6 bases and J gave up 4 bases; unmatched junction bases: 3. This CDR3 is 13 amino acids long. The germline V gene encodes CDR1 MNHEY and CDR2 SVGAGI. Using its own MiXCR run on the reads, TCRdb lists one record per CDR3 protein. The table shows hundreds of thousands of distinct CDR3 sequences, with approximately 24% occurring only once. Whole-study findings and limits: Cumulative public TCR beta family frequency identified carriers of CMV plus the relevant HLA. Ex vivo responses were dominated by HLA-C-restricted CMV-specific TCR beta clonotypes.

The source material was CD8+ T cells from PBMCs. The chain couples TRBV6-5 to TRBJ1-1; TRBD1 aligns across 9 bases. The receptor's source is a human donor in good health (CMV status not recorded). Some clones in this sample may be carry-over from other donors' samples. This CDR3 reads CASREQGATEAFF. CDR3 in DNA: TGTGCCAGCAGGGAACAGGGGGCCACTGAAGCTTTCTTT.